This T cell receptor (beta chain) is from a study of blood T cell repertoires in COVID-19. The overall study: Nucleic acid was either cDNA or gDNA, and it came from T cells, B-cell-depleted T cells, or PBMCs.

The data were produced by immunoSEQ multiplex PCR, yet TCRdb's version contains in-frame clones alone and is incomplete. The table records roughly 230,000 clones, approximately 82% of them present only once. The source of this sequence is a man aged 40-49 years with active or convalescent COVID-19. Sequences were obtained from peripheral blood.

CDR3 in amino acids: CASSLAESQPQHF. The CDR3 DNA follows: TGTGCCAGCAGCTTAGCCGAGTCTCAGCCCCAGCATTTT. The rearrangement uses TRBV7-2 and TRBJ1-5, with D unresolved. Germline V gene lookup returns CDR1 SGHTA and CDR2 FQGNSA. V lost 0 bases and J lost 6, with 6 bases in between. The CDR3 spans 13 residues.